The T cell receptor (beta chain) described here comes from a study of blood T cell repertoires in COVID-19. Study-level background: Acute-phase and convalescent COVID-19 samples originated in the United States, Italy and Spain. T cells, B-cell-depleted T cells, or PBMCs provided the cDNA or gDNA that served as material.

Germline trimming cut 0 bases from V and 6 bases from J; bases unmatched to any gene: 1. This CDR3 is built from 13 residues. CDR1 and CDR2 from the germline V gene are WSHSY and SAAADI. Under the authors' procedure: Reference gene primer amplification gave nucleated cell count estimates. Data came from immunoSEQ multiplex PCR; TCRdb stores just in-frame clones and leaves some out. The DNA was the basis for D and trimming; V, J and clone size are from that table. The table lists some 100,000 clones, roughly 92% of them singletons. The sequence was collected from a man aged 45-65 years with active COVID-19. The chain employs TRBV10-2 and TRBJ2-7; 8 bases are a match to TRBD1. The material sequenced was peripheral blood. CDR3 sequence: CASSESTGVEQYF. CDR3 in DNA: TGCGCCAGCAGTGAGTCGACAGGGGTCGAGCAGTACTTC.